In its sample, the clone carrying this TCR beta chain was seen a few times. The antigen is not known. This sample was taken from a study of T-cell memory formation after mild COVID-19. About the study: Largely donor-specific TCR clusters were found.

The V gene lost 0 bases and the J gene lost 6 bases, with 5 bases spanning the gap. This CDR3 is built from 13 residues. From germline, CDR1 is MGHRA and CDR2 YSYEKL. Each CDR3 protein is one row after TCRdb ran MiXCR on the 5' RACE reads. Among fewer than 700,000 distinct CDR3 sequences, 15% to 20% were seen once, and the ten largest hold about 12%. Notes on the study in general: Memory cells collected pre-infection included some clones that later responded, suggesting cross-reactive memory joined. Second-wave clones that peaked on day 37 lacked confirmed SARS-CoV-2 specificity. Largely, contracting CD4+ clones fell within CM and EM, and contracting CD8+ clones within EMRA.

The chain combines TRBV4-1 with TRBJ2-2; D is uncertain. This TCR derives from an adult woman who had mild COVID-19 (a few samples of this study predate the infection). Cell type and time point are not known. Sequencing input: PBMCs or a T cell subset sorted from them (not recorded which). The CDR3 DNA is TGCGCCAGCAGCCAAGATGGCGCCGGGGAGCTGTTTTTT. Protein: CASSQDGAGELFF.